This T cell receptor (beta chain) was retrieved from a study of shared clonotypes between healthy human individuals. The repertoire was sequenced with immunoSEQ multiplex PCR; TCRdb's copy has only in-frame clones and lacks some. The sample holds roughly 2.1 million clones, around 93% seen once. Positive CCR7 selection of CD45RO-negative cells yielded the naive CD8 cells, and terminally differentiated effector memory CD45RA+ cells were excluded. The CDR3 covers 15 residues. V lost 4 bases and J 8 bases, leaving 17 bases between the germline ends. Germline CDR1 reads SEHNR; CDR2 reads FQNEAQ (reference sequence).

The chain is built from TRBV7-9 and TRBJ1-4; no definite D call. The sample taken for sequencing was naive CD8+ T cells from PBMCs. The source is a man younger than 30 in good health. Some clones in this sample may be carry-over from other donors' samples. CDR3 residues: CASSSLASEGEKLFF. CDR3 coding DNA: TGTGCCAGCAGCTCCCTCGCGTCGGAAGGAGAAAAACTGTTTTTT. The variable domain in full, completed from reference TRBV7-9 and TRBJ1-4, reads DTGVSQNPRHKITKRGQNVTFRCDPISEHNRLYWYRQTLGQGPEFLTYFQNEAQLEKSRLLSDRFSAERPKGSFSTLEIQRTEQGDSAMYLCASSSLASEGEKLFFGSGTQLSVL.